Each of the 8 T cell receptor beta chains below was sequenced from the same sample in a study of T cell clonality in common variable immunodeficiency. Study-wide findings and caveats: Fewer deletions and N-nucleotide insertions were reportedly seen in common variable immunodeficiency TCR beta sequences.

These receptors are not linked to any known antigen. Sequencing was performed with immunoSEQ multiplex PCR; in TCRdb, only in-frame clones are kept and a portion is missing. The specimen gives 25,000 to 30,000 clones without singletons; the ten biggest hold less than 3.5%. Material: peripheral blood mononuclear cells. The receptors derive from a human donor with common variable immunodeficiency.

This clone was seen repeatedly, ten times or more. Sequencing ends 3 residues short of the CDR3 end; the germline J gene provides the rest. This chain links TRBV7-2 with TRBJ2-7; D gene ambiguous. V dropped 1 base and J dropped 0 bases, with 7 bases sitting between them. Per germline, CDR1 SGHTA and CDR2 FQGNSA. This CDR3 comprises 14 residues. The CDR3 loop reads CASSLVSSSYEQYF. CDR3 DNA, as far as it was read: TGTGCCAGCAGCTTAGTGTCTAGCTCCTACGAG. The whole variable domain, remainder taken from reference TRBV7-2 and TRBJ2-7, is GAGVSQSPSNKVTEKGKDVELRCDPISGHTALYWYRQSLGQGLEFLIYFQGNSAPDKSGLPSDRFSAERTGGSVSTLTIQRTQQEDSAVYLCASSLVSSSYEQYFGPGTRLTVT.

On this clone: The CDR3 end lies 3 residues beyond the end of the read and is filled in from the germline J gene. This sequence joins TRBV19 and TRBJ1-1; D is ambiguous. V lost 5 bases to trimming and J lost 7 bases, with 8 bases between them. The CDR3 totals 11 residues. CDR1 and CDR2 (germline): LNHDA, SQIVND (reference sequence). The CDR3 reads CASSVLNEAFF. Partial CDR3 DNA: TGTGCCAGTAGTGTCTTAAATGAA.

Turning to this clone: From the germline J gene comes the end of the CDR3, since the read stops 3 residues before it. The V call is TRBV6-2 or TRBV6-3, the J call TRBJ2-2; 7 positions agree with TRBD1. The CDR3 has 14 amino acids. V was clipped by 4 bases and J by 6 bases; unmatched bases: 5. Germline CDR1 is MNHEY and CDR2 is SVGEGT. CDR3 region: CASSSGQVPGELFF. The CDR3 DNA, read in part, is TGTGCCAGCAGTTCTGGACAGGTCCCCGGGGAG.

Comments on this clone: The read stops 3 residues short of the end of the CDR3; the missing end is completed from the germline J gene. The chain recombines TRBV10-2 with TRBJ2-7; 11 positions agree with TRBD1. Germline lookup yields CDR1 WSHSY and CDR2 SAAADI. V shed 3 bases, J shed 4 bases, and the junction held 2 bases outside the gene matches. This CDR3 has 14 amino acids. CDR3 protein: CASSEGQGAYEQYF. CDR3 DNA (partial): TGCGCCAGCAGTGAAGGACAGGGGGCATACGAG.

This clone was seen ten or more times. Read sequence stops 3 residues before the CDR3 end, and the germline J gene provides the missing end. The chain is built from TRBV19 and TRBJ1-5; 8 bases line up with TRBD1. CDR1 LNHDA and CDR2 SQIVND come from the germline V gene (reference sequence). The CDR3 has 16 residues. J was trimmed by 7 bases and V by 1 base; bases with no gene match: 9. CDR3 sequence: CASSIGTGGSSQPQHF. The DNA read from the CDR3 is TGTGCCAGTAGTATAGGAACAGGGGGTAGCTCCCAGCCC.

This clone has at least ten counts. From the germline J gene comes the end of the CDR3, since the read stops 3 residues before it. The chain uses TRBV7-6 and TRBJ1-2; TRBD1 agrees at 9 bases. Trimming removed 3 bases from V and 5 bases from J; junction bases left unmatched: 1. Germline CDR1 and CDR2: SGHVS and FNYEAQ. This CDR3 region has 13 residues. The CDR3 reads CASSFGTGYGYTF. The covered CDR3 bases are TGTGCCAGCAGCTTTGGGACAGGGTATGGC.

The sample holds a few counts of this clone. The read gets to within 3 residues of the CDR3 end, and the germline J gene fills in the rest. The chain recombines TRBV7-9 with TRBJ1-4; 8 bases line up with TRBD1. This CDR3 region has 15 residues. The germline CDR1 and CDR2 sequences are SEHNR and FQNEAQ (reference sequence). Trimming removed 4 bases from V and 5 bases from J; junction bases left unmatched: 6. The sequenced part of the CDR3 DNA is TGTGCCAGCAGCTCGGGACAGGAAATGAATGAAAAA. Translated: CASSSGQEMNEK. From start to end, the CDR3 is CASSSGQEMNEKLFF. Filled out from reference TRBV7-9 and TRBJ1-4, the complete variable domain reads DTGVSQNPRHKITKRGQNVTFRCDPISEHNRLYWYRQTLGQGPEFLTYFQNEAQLEKSRLLSDRFSAERPKGSFSTLEIQRTEQGDSAMYLCASSSGQEMNEKLFFGSGTQLSVL.

This clone was seen ten or more times. The read stops 3 residues short of the end of the CDR3; the missing end is completed from the germline J gene. V is TRBV5-1 and J is TRBJ1-6; D may be TRBD1 (6 bases). CDR1 SGHRS and CDR2 YFSETQ come from the germline V gene. Trimming shortened V by 0 bases and J by 8 bases, and 9 bases separated the two germline ends. The CDR3 is made up of 14 amino acids. The CDR3 region is CASSLDRDYSPLHF. Incomplete CDR3 DNA: TGCGCCAGCAGCTTGGACAGGGATTATTCACCC. Looking up the rest from reference TRBV5-1 and TRBJ1-6 gives the full variable domain: KAGVTQTPRYLIKTRGQQVTLSCSPISGHRSVSWYQQTPGQGLQFLFEYFSETQRNKGNFPGRFSGRQFSNSRSEMNVSTLELGDSALYLCASSLDRDYSPLHFGNGTRLTVT.